This T cell receptor beta chain was captured in a study of early T cells in non-severe SARS-CoV-2 infection (dated by TCRdb to about 2021). Regarding the complete study: Because TCR sequencing relied on bulk RNA taken from unsorted whole blood, pairing of alpha and beta chains was not possible. Beyond this particular receptor, the publication reports: VDJdb matching was skewed toward anti-spike CD8 responses and likely underestimated virus-specific expansions by missing private and CD4 specificities.

Libraries were built with 5' RACE. The run used a NextSeq 500. The TCR library protocol attached unique molecular identifiers to individual cDNA molecules to correct for sequencing error and PCR bias. TCR alpha and beta chains were both sequenced, and the abundances of alpha and beta sequences in each sample were closely correlated with each other. Turning to the authors' computational methods: Decombinator V4 was used to annotate the V gene, J gene and CDR3 of the TCR sequences. Expanded TCRs were defined as changing significantly between any two time points under a Poisson model with p below 0.0001. TCR abundances were normalised to the total number of TCRs sequenced per sample and expressed as counts per million. MAIT TCRs were defined by TRAV1-2 paired with TRAJ12, TRAJ20 or TRAJ33, and iNKT TCRs by TRAV10 paired with TRAJ18. VDJdb, accessed 1 November 2021, was searched for CMV, EBV and SARS-CoV-2 annotated TCRs, excluding TCRs annotated for multiple antigens. TCRdb trimmed public reads at Q25 via fastp, called clones via MiXCR and kept in-frame beta chains. Entries that share a CDR3 protein sequence are merged under the most common genes and DNA. The V and J calls and clone size are TCRdb's, not the authors'. The sample profile shows 40,000 to 60,000 distinct CDR3 sequences; roughly 6.1% of them were found once. The biggest ten clones account for around 6.9% of the sample.

A case-control design nested within a healthcare worker cohort in London, UK, was used, with weekly nasopharyngeal swab PCR tests and blood sampling performed. Healthcare workers were recruited during the week of the UK lockdown, between 23 and 31 March 2020, and followed weekly for up to roughly 16 weeks. The CDR3 runs 13 amino acids, cysteine and phenylalanine included. Only the CDR3 DNA is retained, 39 bases long and in frame from the first base. CDR1 and CDR2 are drawn from the germline V gene: SGHDN, FVKESK. Clipping removes 7 bases from V and 1 base from J, with 3 as the unmatched junction base count. This clonotype came up many times. No cognate antigen has been identified for it. Per-base qualities were not stored, and no clone one base away is much larger.

Recombination linked TRBV14 to TRBJ2-5, with TRBD1 matching 7 junction bases. Sequencing used whole blood, obtained at baseline. This sequence was found in an adult who was a healthcare worker with PCR-confirmed SARS-CoV-2 infection or an uninfected control (not recorded which). The sequence in DNA is TGTGCCAGCAAACGGGACAGCCAAGAGACCCAGTACTTC. This yields the protein CASKRDSQETQYF.